Listed below are T cell receptor beta chains from one sample, sequenced in a study of cytomegalovirus exposure and HLA in healthy donors. Using immunoSEQ multiplex PCR, the repertoire was profiled, and TCRdb retains in-frame clones only, with some absent. There are fewer than 100,000 clones in the sample; roughly 80% occur only once, and 15% to 20% lies in the top ten. Input material: PBMCs. The receptors here all came from a man aged 55 to 70 in good health and CMV-seropositive. The CDR3 runs from the conserved cysteine through the conserved F or W. A D gene is named only where the DNA matches it firmly. Size is stated for part of the rows, as once, few or many counts, or as a class when the clone is expanded.

TRBV6-4	TRBJ2-3	.	.	TGTGCCAGCAGTCCGACTTTAGGAGATACGCAGTATTTT	CASSPTLGDTQYF
TRBV7-3	TRBJ2-7	.	TRBD1	TGTGCCAGCAGCTTAACGGGACAGGGCTACGAGCAGTACTTC	CASSLTGQGYEQYF
TRBV7-9	TRBJ1-5	.	.	TGTTCCAGCAGCTTATCGGAGCGGCCCCAGCATTTT	CSSSLSERPQHF
TRBV6-5	TRBJ2-2	.	TRBD1	TGTGCCAGCCGCGGGACAGGGAACACCGGGGAGCTGTTTTTT	CASRGTGNTGELFF
TRBV5-1	TRBJ2-7	once	.	TGCGCCAGCAGCTTGACAGGGAGCTCCTACGAGCAGTACTTC	CASSLTGSSYEQYF
TRBV9	TRBJ1-6	.	TRBD1	TGTGCCAGCAGCCCCCGGACAGGCTATAATTCACCCCTCCACTTT	CASSPRTGYNSPLHF
TRBV5-1	TRBJ2-7	.	TRBD2	TGCGCCAGCAACTTGGGCAGCGGGGGCTACGAGCAGTACTTC	CASNLGSGGYEQYF
TRBV5-1	TRBJ2-5	.	TRBD2	TGCGCCAGCAGCCTAGCGGGGGCACAGGGGGGAGAGACCCAGTACTTC	CASSLAGAQGGETQYF
TRBV6-1	TRBJ2-2	.	TRBD1	TGTGCCAGCACCTATGACAGGGGGTGGGTCGGGGAGCTGTTTTTT	CASTYDRGWVGELFF
TRBV27	TRBJ2-7	.	TRBD1	TGTGCCAGCAGCCGGGGGACAGGGGCGTACTACGAGCAGTACTTC	CASSRGTGAYYEQYF
TRBV11-2	TRBJ2-7	.	TRBD1	TGTGCCAGCAGCTTTTCGGCAGGGGGAACTTACGAGCAGTACTTC	CASSFSAGGTYEQYF
TRBV27	TRBJ1-5	.	TRBD1	TGTGCCAGCAGAAGGGACAGGTACAATCAGCCCCAGCATTTT	CASRRDRYNQPQHF
TRBV10-2	TRBJ1-6	.	TRBD1	TGCGCCAGCAGTGTCTTGGGAGGGACAGGGCCCAATTCACCCCTCCACTTT	CASSVLGGTGPNSPLHF
TRBV9	TRBJ2-1	.	TRBD1	TGTGCCAGCAGCCCTCGGACAGGGAGCGATGAGCAGTTCTTC	CASSPRTGSDEQFF
TRBV19	TRBJ2-3	.	TRBD2	TGTGCCAGTAGTATAGAACTAGCGGGGGGACTGCAGTATTTT	CASSIELAGGLQYF
TRBV30	TRBJ1-2	once	.	TGTGCCTGGAGTGTAGCAGGGTTAGGATATGGCTACACCTTC	CAWSVAGLGYGYTF
TRBV7-6	TRBJ2-2	.	.	TGTGCCAGCAGCTTAGTAGAGAACGGGGAGCTGTTTTTT	CASSLVENGELFF
TRBV5-6	TRBJ1-6	.	TRBD1	TGTGCCAGCAGCTCGACAGGGGGTGGGAATTCACCCCTCCACTTT	CASSSTGGGNSPLHF
TRBV2	TRBJ2-2	.	.	TGTGCCAGCAGTCGGGACACCAACACCGGGGAGCTGTTTTTT	CASSRDTNTGELFF
TRBV4-1	TRBJ2-1	few	.	TGCGCCAGCAGCCAAGATAGGACAGACTACAATGAGCAGTTCTTC	CASSQDRTDYNEQFF
TRBV7-9	TRBJ2-4	.	.	TGTGCCAGCAGCCCTAGGGAGTCCAAAAACATTCAGTACTTC	CASSPRESKNIQYF
TRBV5-4	TRBJ2-3	.	.	TGTGCCAGCAGCGCCGAACCGGGAGCCACAGATACGCAGTATTTT	CASSAEPGATDTQYF
TRBV7-9	TRBJ1-1	.	.	TGTGCCAGCAGCTTAGTAGGAGTCCCTGAAGCTTTCTTT	CASSLVGVPEAFF
TRBV9	TRBJ2-2	.	TRBD2	TGTGCCAGCAGCCGGACTAGCGGAACGAACACCGGGGAGCTGTTTTTT	CASSRTSGTNTGELFF
TRBV2	TRBJ2-3	.	.	TGTGCCAGCAGGGAACAGGCTCCGGCTGGTGGTACGCAGTATTTT	CASREQAPAGGTQYF
TRBV28	TRBJ2-5	few	TRBD2	TGTGCCAGCAGTTTTCCTAGCGGGGGAGATCAAGAGACCCAGTACTTC	CASSFPSGGDQETQYF
TRBV28	TRBJ1-2	.	.	TGTGCCAGCAGACCCGGGGAGGTACGGGGCTACACCTTC	CASRPGEVRGYTF
TRBV7-9	TRBJ1-5	once	.	TGTTCCAGCAGCTTCTCAGGGGATCAGCCCCAGCATTTT	CSSSFSGDQPQHF